The source of this T cell receptor (beta chain) is a study of T-cell reconstitution after alpha-beta-depleted transplantation in children. The TCRbeta library was prepared with unique molecular identifiers. TCRdb itself ran the PCR reads through MiXCR, one entry per CDR3 protein. Among 200,000 to 300,000 distinct CDR3 sequences, under 30% were seen once, and the ten largest hold about 5%. Germline assignment: CDR1 MNHNS and CDR2 SASEGT. Trimming cost V 6 bases and J 7 bases; bases outside gene matches: 11. The CDR3 length is 14 residues. The sequencing used PBMCs, mostly from graft donor cells, collected 360 days after TCRalphabeta/CD19-depleted stem cell transplant. The J gene is TRBJ1-2, the V gene TRBV6-1, with 7 bases identical to TRBD1. The clonotype originates from a female patient between 2 and 15 years old who had a stem cell transplant for congenital amegakaryocytic thrombocytopenia, so the T cells may come from the graft donor. The CDR3 nucleotides are TGTGCCAGCAGCGGACAGGTAGTACCATCTGGCTACACCTTC. Protein sequence: CASSGQVVPSGYTF.